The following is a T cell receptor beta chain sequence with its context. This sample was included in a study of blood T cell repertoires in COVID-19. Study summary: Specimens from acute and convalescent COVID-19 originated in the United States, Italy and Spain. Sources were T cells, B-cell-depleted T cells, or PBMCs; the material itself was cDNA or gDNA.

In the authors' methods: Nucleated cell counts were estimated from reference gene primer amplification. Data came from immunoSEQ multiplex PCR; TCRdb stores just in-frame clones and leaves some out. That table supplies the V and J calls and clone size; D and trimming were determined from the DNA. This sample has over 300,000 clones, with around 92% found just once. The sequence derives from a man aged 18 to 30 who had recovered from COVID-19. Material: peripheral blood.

The CDR3 DNA is TGTGCCAGCAGTCCGCTGACAGGGGCTTGGGATCAGCCCCAGCATTTT. The encoded protein is CASSPLTGAWDQPQHF. The chain employs TRBV28 and TRBJ1-5, with 8 bases fitting TRBD1. V was clipped by 5 bases and J by 5 bases; unmatched bases: 11. Germline values: CDR1 MDHEN, CDR2 SYDVKM. The CDR3 extends over 16 amino acids.